The 18 T cell receptor beta chains in this list originate from one sample, sequenced in a study of blood T cell repertoires in COVID-19. Only in-frame clones appear in the TCRdb table, and some are missing; sequencing was by immunoSEQ multiplex PCR. Among 13,000 to 15,000 clones, roughly 80% were seen once, and the ten largest hold approximately 30%. Sequenced material: peripheral blood. The receptors stem from a human donor in a cohort sampled during active COVID-19.

V usage is TRBV19 and J usage is TRBJ1-6; 8 nucleotides match TRBD1. V trimming: 4 bases; J trimming: 7 bases; junction bases outside the gene matches: 9. CDR1 is LNHDA, CDR2 SQIVND, per germline (reference sequence). CDR3 size: 16 residues. CDR3 in amino acids: CASSTSKQGGNSPLHF. The CDR3 DNA follows: TGTGCCAGTAGTACCTCAAAACAGGGGGGGAATTCACCCCTCCACTTT.

The gene calls are TRBV30 and TRBJ2-1, with TRBD1 matching 10 bases. The CDR3 covers 14 residues. V shed 8 bases and J 3 bases; nucleotides not matched to a gene: 7. Germline CDR1 is GTSNPN and CDR2 is SVGIG (reference sequence). CDR3 in amino acids: CAGLTGGSYNEQFF. The DNA of the CDR3 is TGTGCCGGCCTGACAGGGGGCAGCTACAATGAGCAGTTCTTC.

The chain employs TRBV25-1 and TRBJ1-5; D is ambiguous. From germline, CDR1 is MGHDK and CDR2 SYGVNS. There are 14 residues in the CDR3. V was clipped by 3 bases and J by 9 bases, with 15 bases between them. The CDR3 region has the DNA TGTGCCAGCAGTGAGGATGAGGATCTAGGGCCCCAGCATTTT. Protein sequence: CASSEDEDLGPQHF.

The chain links TRBV28 to TRBJ1-1, with TRBD1 identical over 8 bases. J gave up 0 bases and V 0 bases, and 0 bases lay outside the gene matches. Germline V gene lookup returns CDR1 MDHEN and CDR2 SYDVKM. The CDR3 is 15 amino acids. The CDR3 spells CASSLWTGVNTEAFF. DNA for the CDR3: TGTGCCAGCAGTTTATGGACAGGGGTGAACACTGAAGCTTTCTTT.

The chain couples TRBV27 to TRBJ2-2, with 7 bases that match TRBD2. The germline gives CDR1 MNHEY, CDR2 SMNVEV (reference sequence). This CDR3 contains 12 residues. With 3 bases clipped from V and 10 bases from J, the junction kept 2 bases outside the gene matches. CDR3 DNA sequence: TGTGCCAGCAGTTTTACTAGCGAGGAGCTGTTTTTT. Protein: CASSFTSEELFF.

The rearrangement joins TRBV11-3 to TRBJ1-1; D may be TRBD1 (5 bases). The CDR3 runs 14 residues. Trimming took off 1 base at V and 1 base at J, with 7 bases between the two ends. The germline V gene encodes CDR1 SGHNT and CDR2 YENEEA. CDR3 sequence (DNA): TGTGCCAGCAGCTTAGGTACAGGGAACACTGAAGCTTTCTTT. It encodes CASSLGTGNTEAFF.

V is TRBV3-1 (or the pseudogene TRBV3-2) and J is TRBJ1-1, with 8 bases aligning to TRBD1. V gave up 4 bases and J gave up 5 bases; unmatched junction bases: 3. Germline values: CDR1 LGHDT, CDR2 YNNKEL (reference sequence). CDR3 size: 13 residues. CDR3 in amino acids: CASSRTGKTEAFF. The CDR3 coding sequence is TGTGCCAGCAGCCGGACAGGGAAAACTGAAGCTTTCTTT.

This clone was detected only once. The V gene is TRBV25-1, the J gene TRBJ2-7; D is possibly TRBD1 (6 bases). CDR1 is MGHDK, CDR2 SYGVNS, per germline. The V and J ends lost 1 base and 2 bases respectively, with 9 bases between them. CDR3 length equals 14 residues. The CDR3, as DNA: TGTGCCAGCAGTGAATCGACAGGAGCCTACGAGCAGTACTTC. It is translated as CASSESTGAYEQYF.

The genes are TRBV4-2 and TRBJ1-3; 10 bases fit TRBD1. This CDR3 is 15 amino acids long. Per the germline V gene, CDR1 is LGHNA and CDR2 is YNFKEQ. The V and J ends lost 5 bases and 5 bases, in that order; junction bases with no gene match: 6. CDR3 bases: TGTGCCAGCAGCGGATGGGGACAGGGGAGAAACACCATATATTTT. Residues: CASSGWGQGRNTIYF.

The genes are TRBV19 and TRBJ2-5; 14 bases match TRBD2. The CDR3 runs 18 residues. Germline assignment: CDR1 LNHDA and CDR2 SQIVND (reference sequence). V gave up 0 bases and J gave up 4 bases; unmatched junction bases: 7. The CDR3: CASSIDRGTSGRRETQYF. The DNA for the CDR3 is TGTGCCAGTAGTATAGATAGGGGGACTAGCGGGAGAAGAGAGACCCAGTACTTC.

This clone was seen once. The rearrangement links TRBV28 to TRBJ2-7; 12 positions match TRBD2. CDR1 is MDHEN and CDR2 is SYDVKM in the germline V gene. This CDR3 has 17 residues. After removal of 6 bases from V and 3 bases from J, the junction contained 12 bases not matched to a gene. CDR3 coding DNA: TGTGCCAGCAGCGTACTAGCGGGAGGAACAAATGGCTACGAGCAGTACTTC. It specifies CASSVLAGGTNGYEQYF.

The chain links TRBV19 to TRBJ2-7; TRBD2 aligns across 10 bases. Trimming cost V 5 bases and J 4 bases; bases outside gene matches: 8. The CDR3 runs 15 residues. In germline, CDR1 is LNHDA, CDR2 SQIVND (reference sequence). DNA of the CDR3: TGTGCCAGTAGTCCCTTCGGACTAGCGGTTTACGAGCAGTACTTC. This translates into CASSPFGLAVYEQYF. Supplemented by reference TRBV19 and TRBJ2-7, the full variable domain reads DGGITQSPKYLFRKEGQNVTLSCEQNLNHDAMYWYRQDPGQGLRLIYYSQIVNDFQKGDIAEGYSVSREKKESFPLTVTSAQKNPTAFYLCASSPFGLAVYEQYFGPGTRLTVT.

The V call is TRBV10-3, the J call TRBJ2-2, with 8 bases aligning to TRBD2. CDR3 length: 14 amino acids. V lost 6 bases and J lost 4; bases outside the gene matches: 4. Germline V gene lookup returns CDR1 ENHRY and CDR2 SYGVKD. Here the CDR3 DNA reads TGTGCCATCAGAGCGGGAGCTAGCACCGGGGAGCTGTTTTTT. Translation gives CAIRAGASTGELFF.

This clone was seen only a few times. The chain is built from TRBV27 and TRBJ2-3; tentatively, D is TRBD1 (5 bases). The CDR3 has 14 amino acids. The germline V gene has CDR1 MNHEY and CDR2 SMNVEV (reference sequence). V was shortened by 5 bases and J by 4 bases, with 13 bases between the two germline ends. CDR3 in amino acids: CASSQGLTADTQYF. Here the CDR3 DNA reads TGTGCCAGCAGTCAGGGCCTTACCGCAGATACGCAGTATTTT.

J is TRBJ1-2 and V is TRBV20-1, with a tentative D call TRBD1 (6 bases). This CDR3 contains 11 residues. Trimming cost V 6 bases and J 4 bases, with 9 bases left between them. CDR1 is DFQATT and CDR2 is SNEGSKA in the germline V gene (reference sequence). The CDR3 bases are TGCAGTGCCCCCAGGGGCTATGGCTACACCTTC. As protein: CSAPRGYGYTF.

The V gene is TRBV15, the J gene TRBJ2-7, with TRBD1 matching over 7 bases. After removal of 5 bases from V and 1 base from J, the junction contained 8 bases not matched to a gene. This CDR3 is built from 15 residues. Germline assignment: CDR1 LNHNV and CDR2 YYDKDF (reference sequence). Written as DNA, the CDR3 is TGTGCCACCAGCGAGGCCGGGACAGATTCCTACGAGCAGTACTTC. Translation: CATSEAGTDSYEQYF.

This chain uses TRBV7-8 with TRBJ2-1, with TRBD2 matching 9 bases. The CDR3 sequence is 15 residues long. V trimming: 2 bases; J trimming: 4 bases; junction bases outside the gene matches: 3. Germline CDR1 is SGHVS and CDR2 is FQNEAQ. In DNA, the CDR3 is TGTGCCAGCAGCTTAATAAGCGGGAGGTACAATGAGCAGTTCTTC. Translating gives CASSLISGRYNEQFF. Together with reference TRBV7-8 and TRBJ2-1, the CDR3 gives the full variable domain: GAGVSQSPRYKVAKRGQDVALRCDPISGHVSLFWYQQALGQGPEFLTYFQNEAQLDKSGLPSDRFFAERPEGSVSTLKIQRTQQEDSAVYLCASSLISGRYNEQFFGPGTRLTVL.

The CDR3 is CASSPQAGIEQFF. DNA for the CDR3: TGCGCCAGCAGCCCACAAGCGGGAATAGAGCAGTTCTTC. This chain connects TRBV4-3 to TRBJ2-1, with 7 bases that match TRBD2. V lost 4 bases and J lost 10; bases outside the gene matches: 7. The CDR3 is 13 amino acids. Germline-derived CDR1 and CDR2 are LGHNA and YSLEER.